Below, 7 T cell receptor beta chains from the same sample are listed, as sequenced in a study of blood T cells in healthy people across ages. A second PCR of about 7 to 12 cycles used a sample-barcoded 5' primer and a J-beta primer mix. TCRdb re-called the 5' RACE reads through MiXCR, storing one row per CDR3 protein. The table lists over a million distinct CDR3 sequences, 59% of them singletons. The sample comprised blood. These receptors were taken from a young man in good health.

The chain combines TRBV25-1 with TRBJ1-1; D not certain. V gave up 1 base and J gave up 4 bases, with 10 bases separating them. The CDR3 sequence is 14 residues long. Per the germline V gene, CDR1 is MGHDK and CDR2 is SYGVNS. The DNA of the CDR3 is TGTGCCAGCAGTGAATGGTCCGGGCTCACTGAAGCTTTCTTT. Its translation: CASSEWSGLTEAFF.

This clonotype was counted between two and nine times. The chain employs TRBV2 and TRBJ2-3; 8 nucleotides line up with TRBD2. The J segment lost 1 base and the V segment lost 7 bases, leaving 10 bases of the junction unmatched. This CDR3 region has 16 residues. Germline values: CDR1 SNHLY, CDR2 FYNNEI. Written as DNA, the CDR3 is TGTGCCAGCAAGTGGAGGCTAGCGGGCCGCACAGATACGCAGTATTTT. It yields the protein CASKWRLAGRTDTQYF.

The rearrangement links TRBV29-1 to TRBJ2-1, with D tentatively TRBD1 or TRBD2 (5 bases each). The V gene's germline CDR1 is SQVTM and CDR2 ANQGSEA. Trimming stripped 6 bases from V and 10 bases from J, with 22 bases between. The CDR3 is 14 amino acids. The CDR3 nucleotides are TGCAGCGTAGGTGGGACCTCCCTGGTTTACGAGCAGTTCTTC. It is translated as CSVGGTSLVYEQFF.

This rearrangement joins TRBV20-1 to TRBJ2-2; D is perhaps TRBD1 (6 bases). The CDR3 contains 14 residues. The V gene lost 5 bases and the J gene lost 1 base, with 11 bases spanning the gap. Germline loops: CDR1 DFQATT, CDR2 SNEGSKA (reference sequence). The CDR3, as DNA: TGCAGTGCTCTGCCGACAGGGAACACCGGGGAGCTGTTTTTT. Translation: CSALPTGNTGELFF.

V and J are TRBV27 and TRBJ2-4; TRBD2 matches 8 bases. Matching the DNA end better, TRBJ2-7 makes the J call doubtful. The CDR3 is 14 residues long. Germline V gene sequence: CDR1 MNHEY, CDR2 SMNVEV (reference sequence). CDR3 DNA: TGTGCCAGCAGTTTCGGGGGGGAAGACTACGAGCAGTACTTC. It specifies CASSFGGEDYEQYF.

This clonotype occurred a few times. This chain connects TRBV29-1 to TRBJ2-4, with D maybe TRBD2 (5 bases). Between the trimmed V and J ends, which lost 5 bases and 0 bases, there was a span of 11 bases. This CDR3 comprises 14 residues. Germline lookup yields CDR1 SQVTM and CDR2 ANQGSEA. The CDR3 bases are TGCAGCGTTTTGGATGAGGGAGCCAAAAACATTCAGTACTTC. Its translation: CSVLDEGAKNIQYF.

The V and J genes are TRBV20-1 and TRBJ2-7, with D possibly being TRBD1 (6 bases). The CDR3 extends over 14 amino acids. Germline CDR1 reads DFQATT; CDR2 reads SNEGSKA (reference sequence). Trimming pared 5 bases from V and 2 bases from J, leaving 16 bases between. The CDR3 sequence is CSAPHLGQPYEQYF. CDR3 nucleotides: TGCAGTGCTCCTCACCTTGGACAGCCCTACGAGCAGTACTTC.